Listed below are T cell receptor beta chains from one sample, sequenced in a study of blood T cells in healthy people across ages. TCRdb analysed the 5' RACE reads with MiXCR anew, one entry per CDR3 protein. This sample has 1.5 million to 2 million distinct CDR3 sequences, with 30% to 40% found just once. The sequenced sample was blood. These receptors were collected from a woman in her 30s in good health. CDR3s include the opening cysteine and the closing phenylalanine or tryptophan. Fields, in order: D gene, V gene, J gene, clone size, CDR3 protein, CDR3 DNA. D genes are given only for firm matches. Clone size is given for some rows only: seen once, a few or many times, or a class if the clone is expanded.

>NA|TRBV29-1|TRBJ1-2|few
CSVAGNYGCTF
TGCAGCGTTGCTGGGAACTATGGCTGCACCTTC
>NA|TRBV2|TRBJ2-3|many
CASSEHLPNTQYF
TGTGCCAGCAGTGAACATCTTCCTAATACGCAGTATTTT
>NA|TRBV12-3/TRBV12-4|TRBJ2-5|few
CASSAPMSPRETQYF
TGTGCCAGCAGTGCCCCCATGTCCCCGCGAGAGACCCAGTACTTC
>TRBD1|TRBV27|TRBJ2-1|NA
CASSRGTGAYNEQFF
TGTGCCAGCAGCCGGGGGACAGGGGCCTACAATGAGCAGTTCTTC
>NA|TRBV20-1|TRBJ1-6|few
CSARLTGFLSYNSPLHF
TGCAGTGCTAGATTGACGGGGTTTCTATCCTATAATTCACCCCTCCACTTT
>TRBD2|TRBV3-1|TRBJ2-7|NA
CASSQEGGSGRPYEQYF
TGTGCCAGCAGCCAAGAGGGGGGTAGCGGGAGACCCTACGAGCAGTACTTC
>TRBD2|TRBV30|TRBJ2-2|few
CAWSVRQGGTNTGELFF
TGTGCCTGGAGTGTACGTCAGGGAGGGACGAACACCGGGGAGCTGTTTTTT
>TRBD1|TRBV29-1|TRBJ2-7|many
CSGPGQGSSYEQYF
TGCAGCGGGCCGGGACAGGGTTCCTCCTACGAGCAGTACTTC
>NA|TRBV5-1|TRBJ2-1|NA
CASSLSRAQGSNEQFF
TGCGCCAGCAGCTTGTCCAGAGCCCAGGGGAGTAATGAGCAGTTCTTC
>NA|TRBV10-3|TRBJ1-5|NA
CAIGTGHYNQPQHF
TGTGCCATCGGGACCGGACACTACAATCAGCCCCAGCATTTT